These 2 T cell receptor beta chains were sequenced from one sample in a study of cytomegalovirus exposure and HLA in healthy donors (dated 2017 in TCRdb). To prepare the library, the immunoSEQ multiplex PCR assay was applied. The multiplex PCR relied on a mix of 60 forward primers for TCR Vbeta segments and 13 reverse primers for TCR Jbeta segments. TCRdb re-hosts the immuneACCESS table, in-frame sequences only. Its copies lack some clones; in the studies checked, an unresolved V gene accounts for under half of them, and the cause for the rest is not known. This sample gives about 180,000 clones in total; 70% to 80% of them show up just once. The ten largest make up about 1.5% of the sample. Sequencing was carried out using PBMCs. The receptors were sampled from a man aged 18 to 30 in good health and CMV-seronegative.

The chain links TRBV4-3 to TRBJ1-2; a possible D gene is TRBD1 (6 bases). CDR3 size: 14 residues. Deletions cut 1 base from V and 10 bases from J, with 16 bases between. Germline assignment: CDR1 LGHNA and CDR2 YSLEER. The CDR3 sequence is CASSQGSLDSIYTF. CDR3 coding DNA: TGCGCCAGCAGCCAAGGTTCCTTGGACAGTATCTACACCTTC.

The chain couples TRBV4-2 to TRBJ2-1; 14 bases are shared with TRBD2. J lost 8 bases, V lost 4 bases, and 4 bases had no gene match. Germline V CDR1 and CDR2: LGHNA, YNFKEQ. This CDR3 region has 15 residues. The CDR3 here is CASSLGLAGVYEQFF. DNA for the CDR3: TGTGCCAGCAGCCTGGGACTAGCGGGGGTGTATGAGCAGTTCTTC.